Reported below is one T cell receptor (beta chain). Its specificity is not known. With 0 bases removed from V and 6 bases from J, the gap between germline ends came to 14 bases. From germline, CDR1 is GTSNPN and CDR2 SVGIG (reference sequence). The CDR3 sequence is 14 residues long. Primers: 60 Vbeta forward and 13 Jbeta reverse. TCRdb's copy holds only in-frame clones and misses some; the assay was immunoSEQ multiplex PCR. This sample contains around 140,000 clones. This specimen comes from a study of cytomegalovirus exposure and HLA in healthy donors. Looking at the study overall: From donors who were HLA-typed, an early data release held about 85 million unique TCRs. Study-level results: Follow-up analysis later connected one missense variant in DCLRE1C with trimming of TCR beta V- and J-genes. The Asian-associated ancestry cluster reportedly had fewer N-insertions than the approximately 650-donor mean in a later analysis. Researchers reported from a later analysis that most CMV-associated TCR beta chains appeared HLA-restricted.

This TCR came from a young woman in good health and CMV-seronegative. The gene calls are TRBV30 and TRBJ1-2; D is ambiguous. The sequencing input was PBMCs. The CDR3 DNA sequence: TGTGCCTGGAGTGTACGGAGGCGGCACCATGGCTACACCTTC. It yields the protein CAWSVRRRHHGYTF.